A single sample gave rise to the 8 T cell receptor beta chains below, sequenced in a study of blood T cell repertoires in COVID-19 (dated by TCRdb to the early 2020s). Library creation used the immunoSEQ multiplex PCR assay. TCRdb obtained this table from immuneACCESS and retained in-frame rearrangements with V and J assigned. These tables miss some clones; where compared with another copy, unresolved V genes account for less than half of the shortfall, and the remainder is unexplained. The sample table contains approximately 44,000 clones; only one count was recorded for roughly 80% of them. About 33% of the sample comes from the top ten. Sequenced material: peripheral blood. These receptors came from a woman of 80 years or more with acute or convalescent COVID-19.

The CDR3 loop is CASSLRMGGAAKNIQYF. Here the CDR3 DNA reads TGTGCCAGCAGCCTACGCATGGGCGGGGCAGCCAAAAACATTCAGTACTTC. V is TRBV3-1 (or the pseudogene TRBV3-2) and J is TRBJ2-4; D is possibly TRBD2 (6 bases). Germline V CDR1 and CDR2: LGHDT, YNNKEL (reference sequence). With 4 bases removed from V and 0 bases from J, the gap between germline ends came to 16 bases. CDR3 length equals 17 residues.

This chain connects TRBV27 to TRBJ1-2; D is undetermined. The V gene lost 2 bases and the J gene lost 8 bases, with 15 bases spanning the gap. This CDR3 has 14 amino acids. From germline, CDR1 is MNHEY and CDR2 SMNVEV (reference sequence). CDR3 sequence: CASSLNRELRGYTF. DNA for the CDR3: TGTGCCAGCAGTTTAAACAGAGAGCTCAGGGGCTACACCTTC.

The chain couples TRBV12-5 to TRBJ1-2; D is possibly TRBD1 (5 bases). Trimming cost V 3 bases and J 1 base, with 15 bases left between them. Germline V CDR1 and CDR2: LGHNT, FRNRAP. This CDR3 is 16 amino acids long. CDR3 nucleotide sequence: TGTGCTAGTGGTTTCTGGGGGGGGACTATTAACTATGGCTACACCTTC. Translation: CASGFWGGTINYGYTF.

This clone has just a few counts. This rearrangement joins TRBV7-2 to TRBJ1-5, with 7 bases lining up with TRBD1. Germline trimming cut 2 bases from V and 7 bases from J; bases unmatched to any gene: 11. The V gene's germline CDR1 is SGHTA and CDR2 FQGNSA. CDR3 length equals 16 residues. The CDR3 region has the DNA TGTGCCAGCAGCTTATCCTCCGGAAGGGGGCGACAGCCCCAGCATTTT. It specifies CASSLSSGRGRQPQHF.

In its sample, this clone was seen once. The chain uses TRBV5-1 and TRBJ2-1, with TRBD1 as a possible D gene (6 bases). Germline CDR1 and CDR2: SGHRS and YFSETQ. The CDR3 totals 14 residues. Trimming took 4 bases from V and 8 from J, leaving 16 bases between them. Here the CDR3 reads CASSQIPGVDEQFF. Here the CDR3 DNA reads TGCGCCAGCAGCCAAATTCCAGGGGTGGATGAGCAGTTCTTC.

This sequence joins TRBV19 and TRBJ2-1, with TRBD2 identical over 9 bases. This CDR3 has 15 amino acids. Germline V gene data show CDR1 as LNHDA and CDR2 as SQIVND (reference sequence). V trimming: 3 bases; J trimming: 6 bases; junction bases outside the gene matches: 6. The CDR3 nucleotides read TGTGCCAGTAGTATCGGCGGGAGGGCCGCCAATGAGCAGTTCTTC. Protein product: CASSIGGRAANEQFF.

This clone was seen a handful of times. The chain links TRBV2 to TRBJ1-1, with D perhaps matching TRBD1 (5 bases). V lost 7 bases and J 4 bases, leaving 16 bases between the germline ends. The CDR3 has 14 amino acids. CDR1 is SNHLY, CDR2 FYNNEI, per germline. DNA for the CDR3: TGTGCCAGCACCGCGGCGGGGAGGGGCACTGAAGCTTTCTTT. Amino acid sequence: CASTAAGRGTEAFF.

J is TRBJ2-5 and V is TRBV30; TRBD2 agrees at 11 bases. The CDR3 runs 15 residues. Germline V gene lookup returns CDR1 GTSNPN and CDR2 SVGIG (reference sequence). Unmatched junction bases numbered 8, after V lost 4 bases and J lost 4 bases. This CDR3 is CAWTPTSGSGETQYF. The CDR3 DNA sequence: TGTGCCTGGACCCCAACTAGCGGGAGTGGAGAGACCCAGTACTTC.